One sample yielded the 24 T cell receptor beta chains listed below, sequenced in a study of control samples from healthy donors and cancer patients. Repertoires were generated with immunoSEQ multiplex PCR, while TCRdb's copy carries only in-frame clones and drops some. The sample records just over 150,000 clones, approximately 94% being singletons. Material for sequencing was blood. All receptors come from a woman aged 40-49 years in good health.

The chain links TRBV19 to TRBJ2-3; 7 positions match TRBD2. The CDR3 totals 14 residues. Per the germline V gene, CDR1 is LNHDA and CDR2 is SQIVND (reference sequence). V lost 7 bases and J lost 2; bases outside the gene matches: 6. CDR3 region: CASTAGVSTDTQYF. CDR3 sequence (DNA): TGTGCCAGTACGGCGGGAGTTTCCACAGATACGCAGTATTTT.

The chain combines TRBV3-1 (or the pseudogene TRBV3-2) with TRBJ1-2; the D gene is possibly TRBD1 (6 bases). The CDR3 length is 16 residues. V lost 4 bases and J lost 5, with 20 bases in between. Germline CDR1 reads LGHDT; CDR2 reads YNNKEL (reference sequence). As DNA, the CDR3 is TGTGCCAGCAGCCCCTACAGGGATTCACTTGAGTATGGCTACACCTTC. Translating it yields CASSPYRDSLEYGYTF.

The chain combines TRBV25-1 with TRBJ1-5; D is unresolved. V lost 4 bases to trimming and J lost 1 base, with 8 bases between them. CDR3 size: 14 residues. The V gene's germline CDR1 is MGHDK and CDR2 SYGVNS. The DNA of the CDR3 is TGTGCCAGCAGTGGTTTCGGGAGCAATCAGCCCCAGCATTTT. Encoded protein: CASSGFGSNQPQHF. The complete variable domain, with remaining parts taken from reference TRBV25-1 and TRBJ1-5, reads EADIYQTPRYLVIGTGKKITLECSQTMGHDKMYWYQQDPGMELHLIHYSYGVNSTEKGDLSSESTVSRIRTEHFPLTLESARPSHTSQYLCASSGFGSNQPQHFGDGTRLSIL.

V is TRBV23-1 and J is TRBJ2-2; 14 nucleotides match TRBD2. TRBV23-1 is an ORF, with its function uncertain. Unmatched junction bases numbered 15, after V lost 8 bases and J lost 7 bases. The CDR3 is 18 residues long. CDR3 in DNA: TGCGCCAGCGCCGGCCAGGGACTAGCGGGAGTTGTGGGCGGGGAGCTGTTTTTT. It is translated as CASAGQGLAGVVGGELFF.

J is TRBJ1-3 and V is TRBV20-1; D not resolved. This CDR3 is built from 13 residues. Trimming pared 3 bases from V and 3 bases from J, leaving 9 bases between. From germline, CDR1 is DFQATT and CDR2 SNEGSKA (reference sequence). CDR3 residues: CSASTAGGNTIYF. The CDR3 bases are TGCAGTGCTAGTACGGCAGGTGGAAACACCATATATTTT.

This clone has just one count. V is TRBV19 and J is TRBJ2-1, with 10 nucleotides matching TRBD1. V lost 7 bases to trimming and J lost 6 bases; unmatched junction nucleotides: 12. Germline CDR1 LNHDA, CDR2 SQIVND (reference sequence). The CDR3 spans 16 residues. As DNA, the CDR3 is TGTGCCAGTACCGAGAGGGACAGGGGAATCACCAATGAGCAGTTCTTC. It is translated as CASTERDRGITNEQFF.

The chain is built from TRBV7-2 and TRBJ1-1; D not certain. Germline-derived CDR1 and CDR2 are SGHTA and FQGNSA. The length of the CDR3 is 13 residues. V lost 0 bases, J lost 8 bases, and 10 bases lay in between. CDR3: CASSLARDPEAFF. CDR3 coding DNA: TGTGCCAGCAGCTTAGCGCGGGATCCCGAAGCTTTCTTT. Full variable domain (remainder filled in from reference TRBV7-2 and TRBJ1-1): GAGVSQSPSNKVTEKGKDVELRCDPISGHTALYWYRQSLGQGLEFLIYFQGNSAPDKSGLPSDRFSAERTGGSVSTLTIQRTQQEDSAVYLCASSLARDPEAFFGQGTRLTVV.

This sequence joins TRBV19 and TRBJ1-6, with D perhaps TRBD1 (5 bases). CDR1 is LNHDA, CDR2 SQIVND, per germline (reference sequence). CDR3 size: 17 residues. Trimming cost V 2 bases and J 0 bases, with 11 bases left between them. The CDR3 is CASSIFGGASYNSPLHF. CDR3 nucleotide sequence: TGTGCCAGTAGTATATTTGGCGGGGCCTCCTATAATTCACCCCTCCACTTT.

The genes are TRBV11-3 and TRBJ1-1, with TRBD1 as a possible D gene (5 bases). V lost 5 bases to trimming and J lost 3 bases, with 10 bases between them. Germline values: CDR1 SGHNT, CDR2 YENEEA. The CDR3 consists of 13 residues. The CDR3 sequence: CASSPGQDTEAFF. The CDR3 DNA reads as TGTGCCAGCAGCCCAGGACAAGACACTGAAGCTTTCTTT.

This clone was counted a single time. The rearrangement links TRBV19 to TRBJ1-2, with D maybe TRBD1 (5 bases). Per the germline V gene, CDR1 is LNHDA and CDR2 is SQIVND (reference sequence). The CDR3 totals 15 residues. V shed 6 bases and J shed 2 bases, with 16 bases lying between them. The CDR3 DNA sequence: TGTGCCAGTAGCAATACCGGACATAGCAACTATGGCTACACCTTC. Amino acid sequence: CASSNTGHSNYGYTF.

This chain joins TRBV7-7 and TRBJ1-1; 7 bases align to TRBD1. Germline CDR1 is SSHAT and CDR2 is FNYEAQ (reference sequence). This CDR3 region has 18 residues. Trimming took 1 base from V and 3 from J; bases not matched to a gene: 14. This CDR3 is CASSLDLPDRRVDTEAFF. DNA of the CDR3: TGTGCCAGCAGCTTAGACTTACCGGACAGGCGGGTCGACACTGAAGCTTTCTTT.

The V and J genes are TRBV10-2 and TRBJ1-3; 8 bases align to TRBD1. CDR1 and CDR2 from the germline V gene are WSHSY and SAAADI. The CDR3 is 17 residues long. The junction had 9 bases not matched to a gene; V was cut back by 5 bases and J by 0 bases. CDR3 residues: CASSRLGQGSSGNTIYF. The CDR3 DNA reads TGCGCCAGCAGTCGCCTCGGACAGGGAAGCTCTGGAAACACCATATATTTT.

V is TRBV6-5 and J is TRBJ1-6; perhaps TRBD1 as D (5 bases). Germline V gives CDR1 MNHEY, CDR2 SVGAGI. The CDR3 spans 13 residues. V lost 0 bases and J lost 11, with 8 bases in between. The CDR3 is CASSYSGGAPLHF. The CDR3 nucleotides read TGTGCCAGCAGTTACTCTGGGGGGGCACCCCTCCACTTT.

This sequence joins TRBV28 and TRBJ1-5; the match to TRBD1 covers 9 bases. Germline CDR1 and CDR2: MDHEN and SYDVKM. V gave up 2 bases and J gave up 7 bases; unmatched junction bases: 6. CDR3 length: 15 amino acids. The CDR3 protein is CASSLGQGFRQPQHF. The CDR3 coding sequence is TGTGCCAGCAGTTTAGGACAGGGGTTCAGGCAGCCCCAGCATTTT.

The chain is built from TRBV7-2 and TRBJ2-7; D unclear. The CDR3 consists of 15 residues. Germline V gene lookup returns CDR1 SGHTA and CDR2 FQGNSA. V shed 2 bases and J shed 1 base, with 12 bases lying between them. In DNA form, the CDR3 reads TGTGCCAGCAGCTTACGACCCCTCCCTTCCTACGAGCAGTACTTC. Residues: CASSLRPLPSYEQYF.

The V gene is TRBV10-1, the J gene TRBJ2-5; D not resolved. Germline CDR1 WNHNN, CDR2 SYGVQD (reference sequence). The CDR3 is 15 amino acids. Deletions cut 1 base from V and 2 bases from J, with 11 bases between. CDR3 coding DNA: TGCGCCAGCAGTGAGTGGGCAGGCCAACAAGAGACCCAGTACTTC. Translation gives CASSEWAGQQETQYF.

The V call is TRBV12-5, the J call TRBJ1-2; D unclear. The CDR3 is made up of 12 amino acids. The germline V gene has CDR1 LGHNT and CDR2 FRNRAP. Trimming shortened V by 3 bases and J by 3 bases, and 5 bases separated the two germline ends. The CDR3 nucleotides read TGTGCTAGTGGTTTCGAGTACTATGGCTACACCTTC. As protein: CASGFEYYGYTF.

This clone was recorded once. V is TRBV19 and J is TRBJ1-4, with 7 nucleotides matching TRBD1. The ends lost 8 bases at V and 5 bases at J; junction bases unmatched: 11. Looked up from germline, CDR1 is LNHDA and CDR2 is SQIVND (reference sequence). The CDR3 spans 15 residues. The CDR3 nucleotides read TGTGCCAGTCACGAAGGACAGGAGATGAATGAAAAACTGTTTTTT. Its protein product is CASHEGQEMNEKLFF.

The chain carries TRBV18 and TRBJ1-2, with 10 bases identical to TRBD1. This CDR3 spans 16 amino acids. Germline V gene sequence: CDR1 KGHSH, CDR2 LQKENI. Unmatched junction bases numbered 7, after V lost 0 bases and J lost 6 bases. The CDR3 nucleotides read TGTGCCAGCTCACCACCCGGCGGGACAGGGGCCCATGGCTACACCTTC. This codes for CASSPPGGTGAHGYTF.

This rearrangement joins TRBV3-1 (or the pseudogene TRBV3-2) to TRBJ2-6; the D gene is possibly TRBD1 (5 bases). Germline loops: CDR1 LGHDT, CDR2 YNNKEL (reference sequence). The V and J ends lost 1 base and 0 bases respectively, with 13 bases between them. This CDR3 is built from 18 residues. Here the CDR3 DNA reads TGTGCCAGCAGCCAAGGGCAGGTGCAGGGCTCTGGGGCCAACGTCCTGACTTTC. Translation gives CASSQGQVQGSGANVLTF.

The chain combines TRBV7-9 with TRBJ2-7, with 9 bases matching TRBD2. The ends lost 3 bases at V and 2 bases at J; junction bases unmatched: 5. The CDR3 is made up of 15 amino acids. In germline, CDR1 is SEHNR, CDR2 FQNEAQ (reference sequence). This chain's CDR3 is CASSFGGRAAYEQYF. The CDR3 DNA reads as TGTGCCAGCAGCTTTGGCGGGAGGGCCGCCTACGAGCAGTACTTC.

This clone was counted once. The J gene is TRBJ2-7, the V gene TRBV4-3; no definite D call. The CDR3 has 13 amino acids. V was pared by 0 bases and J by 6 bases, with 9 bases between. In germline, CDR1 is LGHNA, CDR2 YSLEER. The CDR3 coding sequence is TGCGCCAGCAGCCAAGAAAGGTGGATCGAGCAGTACTTC. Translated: CASSQERWIEQYF.

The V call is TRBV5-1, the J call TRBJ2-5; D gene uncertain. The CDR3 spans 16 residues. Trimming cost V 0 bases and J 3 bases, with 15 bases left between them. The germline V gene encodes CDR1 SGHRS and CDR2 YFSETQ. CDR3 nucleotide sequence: TGCGCCAGCAGCTTGGCCGTAGGCAGGCTTGAAGAGACCCAGTACTTC. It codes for CASSLAVGRLEETQYF.

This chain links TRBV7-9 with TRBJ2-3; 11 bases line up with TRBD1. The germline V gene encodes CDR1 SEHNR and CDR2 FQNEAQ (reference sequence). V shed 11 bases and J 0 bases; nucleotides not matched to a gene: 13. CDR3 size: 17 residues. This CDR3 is CASGRTGGPASTDTQYF. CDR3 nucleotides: TGTGCCTCTGGCAGGACAGGGGGCCCTGCTAGCACAGATACGCAGTATTTT. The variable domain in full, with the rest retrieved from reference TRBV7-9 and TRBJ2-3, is DTGVSQNPRHKITKRGQNVTFRCDPISEHNRLYWYRQTLGQGPEFLTYFQNEAQLEKSRLLSDRFSAERPKGSFSTLEIQRTEQGDSAMYLCASGRTGGPASTDTQYFGPGTRLTVL.